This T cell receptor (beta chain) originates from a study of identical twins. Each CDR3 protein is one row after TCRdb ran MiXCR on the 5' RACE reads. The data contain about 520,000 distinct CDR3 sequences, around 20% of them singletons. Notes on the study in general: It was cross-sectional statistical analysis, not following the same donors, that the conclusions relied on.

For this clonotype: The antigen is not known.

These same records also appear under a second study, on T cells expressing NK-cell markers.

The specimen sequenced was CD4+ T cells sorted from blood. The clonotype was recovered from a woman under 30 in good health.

The CDR3 sequence: CASSVGLGRANEQFF. Written as DNA, the CDR3 is TGTGCCAGCAGCGTAGGGCTGGGCAGGGCCAATGAGCAGTTCTTC. V is TRBV9 and J is TRBJ2-1; possibly TRBD1 for D (5 bases). This CDR3 spans 15 amino acids. The V end lost 0 bases, the J end lost 6 bases, and 13 bases lay between the germline ends. Looked up from germline, CDR1 is SGDLS and CDR2 is YYNGEE.